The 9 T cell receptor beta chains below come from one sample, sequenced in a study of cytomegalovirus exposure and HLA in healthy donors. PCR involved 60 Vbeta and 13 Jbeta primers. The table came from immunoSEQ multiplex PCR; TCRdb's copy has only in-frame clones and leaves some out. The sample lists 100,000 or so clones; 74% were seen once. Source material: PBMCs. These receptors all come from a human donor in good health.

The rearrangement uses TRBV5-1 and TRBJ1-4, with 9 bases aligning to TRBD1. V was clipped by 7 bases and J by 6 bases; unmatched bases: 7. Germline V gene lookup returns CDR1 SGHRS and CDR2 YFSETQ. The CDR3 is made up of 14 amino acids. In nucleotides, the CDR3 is TGCGCCAGCGGCCGACAGGGGGGGGATGAAAAACTGTTTTTT. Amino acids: CASGRQGGDEKLFF. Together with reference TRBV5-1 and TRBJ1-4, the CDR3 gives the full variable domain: KAGVTQTPRYLIKTRGQQVTLSCSPISGHRSVSWYQQTPGQGLQFLFEYFSETQRNKGNFPGRFSGRQFSNSRSEMNVSTLELGDSALYLCASGRQGGDEKLFFGSGTQLSVL.

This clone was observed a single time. The CDR3 reads CASQVFIDTQYF. Here the CDR3 DNA reads TGCGCCAGCCAGGTATTCATCGATACGCAGTATTTT. The chain has TRBV10-1 and TRBJ2-3, with unresolved D. Trimming pared 8 bases from V and 6 bases from J, leaving 12 bases between. Germline V CDR1 and CDR2: WNHNN, SYGVQD (reference sequence). The CDR3 loop spans 12 amino acids.

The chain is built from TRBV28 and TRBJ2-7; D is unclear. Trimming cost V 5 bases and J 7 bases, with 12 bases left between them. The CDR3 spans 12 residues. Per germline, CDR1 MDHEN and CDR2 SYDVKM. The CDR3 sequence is CASSPTSWEQYF. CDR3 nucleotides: TGTGCCAGCAGTCCCACATCTTGGGAGCAGTACTTC.

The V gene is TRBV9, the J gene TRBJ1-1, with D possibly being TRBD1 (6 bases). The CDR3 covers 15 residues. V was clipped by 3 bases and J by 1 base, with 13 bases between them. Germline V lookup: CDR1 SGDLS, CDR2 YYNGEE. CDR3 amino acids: CASSARQAKNTEAFF. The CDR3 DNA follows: TGTGCCAGCAGCGCCAGACAGGCCAAGAACACTGAAGCTTTCTTT.

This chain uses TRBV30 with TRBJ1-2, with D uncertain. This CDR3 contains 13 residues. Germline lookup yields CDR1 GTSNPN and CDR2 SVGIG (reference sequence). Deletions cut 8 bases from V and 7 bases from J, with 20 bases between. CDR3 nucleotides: TGTGCCGGGGAATTAGGCGGGAGCGCTGGCTACACCTTC. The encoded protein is CAGELGGSAGYTF.

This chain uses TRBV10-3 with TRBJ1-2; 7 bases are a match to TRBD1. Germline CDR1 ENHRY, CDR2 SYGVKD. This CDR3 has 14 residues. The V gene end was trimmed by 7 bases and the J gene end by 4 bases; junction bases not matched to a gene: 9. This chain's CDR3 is CAIMSKGAPYGYTF. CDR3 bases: TGTGCCATCATGAGTAAGGGGGCACCCTATGGCTACACCTTC.

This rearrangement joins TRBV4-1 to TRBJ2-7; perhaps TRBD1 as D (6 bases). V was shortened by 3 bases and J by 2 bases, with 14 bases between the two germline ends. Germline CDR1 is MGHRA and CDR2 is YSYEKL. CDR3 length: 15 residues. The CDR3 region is CASSHNTGTTYEQYF. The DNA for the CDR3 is TGCGCCAGCAGCCATAATACAGGGACCACCTACGAGCAGTACTTC.

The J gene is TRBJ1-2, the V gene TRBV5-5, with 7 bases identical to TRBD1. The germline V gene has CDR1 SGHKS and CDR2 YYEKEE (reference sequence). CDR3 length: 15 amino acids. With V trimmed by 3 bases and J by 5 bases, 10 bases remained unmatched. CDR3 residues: CASSSGTAVGYGYTF. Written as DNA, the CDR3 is TGTGCCAGCAGCTCTGGGACAGCCGTCGGGTATGGCTACACCTTC.

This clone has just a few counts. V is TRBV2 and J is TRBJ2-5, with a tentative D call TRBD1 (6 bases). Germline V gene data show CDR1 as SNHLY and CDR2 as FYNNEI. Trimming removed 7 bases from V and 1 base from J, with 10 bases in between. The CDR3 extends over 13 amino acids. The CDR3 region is CASKDRIQETQYF. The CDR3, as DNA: TGTGCCAGCAAAGACAGGATCCAAGAGACCCAGTACTTC.